The clone carrying this T cell receptor (beta chain) was counted at least ten times. Its specificity is not known. This entry is derived from a study of spatial heterogeneity in lung cancer. Study observations and caveats: Resection blood, more than follow-up blood, showed ubiquitous expanded tumor TCRs.

V shed 6 bases, J shed 0 bases, and the junction held 6 bases outside the gene matches. The CDR3 loop spans 15 amino acids. CDR1 and CDR2 from the germline V gene are KGHSH and LQKENI. Carried by each TCR cDNA molecule was a unique molecular identifier. TCRdb re-derived calls from the 5' RACE reads in MiXCR, one entry per CDR3 protein. The data hold tens of thousands of distinct CDR3 sequences, with roughly 4.5% observed a single time. As for time point: sample taken at primary tumor resection. Unsorted samples of tumor, nontumor lung or frozen PBMC had their whole RNA sequenced. Untreated early-stage non-small cell lung cancer patients, approximately 79 in total, were the donors.

Sequencing used PBMCs, obtained at surgery. The chain recombines TRBV18 with TRBJ1-1; 8 bases are a match to TRBD1. The TCR originated in a male donor with early-stage non-small cell lung cancer. The CDR3: CASSPDRGLNTEAFF. DNA of the CDR3: TGTGCCAGCTCCCCCGACAGGGGATTGAACACTGAAGCTTTCTTT.